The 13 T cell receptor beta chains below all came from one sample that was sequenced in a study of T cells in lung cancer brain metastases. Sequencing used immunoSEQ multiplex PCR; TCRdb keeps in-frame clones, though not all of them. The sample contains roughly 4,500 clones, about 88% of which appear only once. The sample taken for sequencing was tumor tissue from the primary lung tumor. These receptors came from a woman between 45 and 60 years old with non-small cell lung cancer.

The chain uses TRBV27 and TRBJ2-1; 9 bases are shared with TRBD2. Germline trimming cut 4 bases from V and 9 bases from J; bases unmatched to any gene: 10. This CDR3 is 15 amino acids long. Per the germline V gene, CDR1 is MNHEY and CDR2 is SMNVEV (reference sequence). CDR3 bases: TGTGCCAGCAGTTATGCTAGCGGGATTTTTGGTGAGCAGTTCTTC. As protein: CASSYASGIFGEQFF.

The CDR3 bases are TGTGCCAGCAGCCCAAGGGGTGGGGGGAACCAAGAGACCCAGTACTTC. Translating gives CASSPRGGGNQETQYF. The rearrangement joins TRBV7-9 to TRBJ2-5; D is perhaps TRBD2 (6 bases). The germline V and J ends were trimmed by 5 bases and 0 bases, with 16 bases remaining between them. There are 16 residues in the CDR3. CDR1 SEHNR and CDR2 FQNEAQ come from the germline V gene (reference sequence).

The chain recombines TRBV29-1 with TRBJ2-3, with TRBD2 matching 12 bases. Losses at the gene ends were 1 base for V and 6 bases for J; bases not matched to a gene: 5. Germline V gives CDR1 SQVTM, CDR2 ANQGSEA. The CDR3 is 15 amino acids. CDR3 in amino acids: CSVEGASGRGDTQYF. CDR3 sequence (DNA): TGCAGCGTTGAAGGGGCTAGCGGGAGGGGTGATACGCAGTATTTT.

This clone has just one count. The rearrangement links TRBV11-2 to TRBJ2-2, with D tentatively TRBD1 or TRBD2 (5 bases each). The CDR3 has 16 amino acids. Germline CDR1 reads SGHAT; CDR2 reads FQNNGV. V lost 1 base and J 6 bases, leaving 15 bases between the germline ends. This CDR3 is CASSLGGTPGAGELFF. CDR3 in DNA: TGTGCCAGCAGCTTAGGTGGGACCCCCGGAGCCGGGGAGCTGTTTTTT.

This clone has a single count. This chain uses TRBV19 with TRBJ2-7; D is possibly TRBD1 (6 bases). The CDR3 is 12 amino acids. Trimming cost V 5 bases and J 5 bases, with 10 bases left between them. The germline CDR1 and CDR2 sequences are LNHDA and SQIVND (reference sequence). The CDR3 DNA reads TGTGCCAGTAGTTTCGACAGGAACGAGCAGTACTTC. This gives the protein CASSFDRNEQYF.

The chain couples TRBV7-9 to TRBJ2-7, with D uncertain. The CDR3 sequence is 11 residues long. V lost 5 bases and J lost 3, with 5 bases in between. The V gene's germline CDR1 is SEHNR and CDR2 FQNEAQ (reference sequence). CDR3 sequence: CASSNYYEQYF. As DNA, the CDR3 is TGTGCCAGCAGCAACTACTACGAGCAGTACTTC.

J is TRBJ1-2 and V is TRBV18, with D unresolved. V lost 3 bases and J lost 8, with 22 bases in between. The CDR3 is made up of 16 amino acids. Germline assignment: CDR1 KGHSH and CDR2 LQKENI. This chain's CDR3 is CASSPTLSDGSPGYTF. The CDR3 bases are TGTGCCAGCTCACCCACCCTCTCGGACGGGTCTCCGGGCTACACCTTC.

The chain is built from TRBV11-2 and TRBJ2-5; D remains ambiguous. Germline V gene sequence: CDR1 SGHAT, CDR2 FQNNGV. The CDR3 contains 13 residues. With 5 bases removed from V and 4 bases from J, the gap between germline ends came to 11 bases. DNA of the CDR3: TGTGCCAGCAGCCCCCCTTTCGGAGAGACCCAGTACTTC. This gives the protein CASSPPFGETQYF.

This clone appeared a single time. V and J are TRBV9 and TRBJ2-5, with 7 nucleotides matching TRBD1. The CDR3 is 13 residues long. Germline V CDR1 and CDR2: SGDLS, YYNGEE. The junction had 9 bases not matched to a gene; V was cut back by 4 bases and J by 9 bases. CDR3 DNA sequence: TGTGCCAGCAGCATAACAGGGGCGGGCGCCCAGTACTTC. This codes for CASSITGAGAQYF.

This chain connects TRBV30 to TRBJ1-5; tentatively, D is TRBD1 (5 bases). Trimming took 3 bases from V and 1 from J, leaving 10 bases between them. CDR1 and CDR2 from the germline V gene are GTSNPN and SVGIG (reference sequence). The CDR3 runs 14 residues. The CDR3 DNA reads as TGTGCCTGGAGCTTCAAGGGGAGCAATCAGCCCCAGCATTTT. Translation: CAWSFKGSNQPQHF.

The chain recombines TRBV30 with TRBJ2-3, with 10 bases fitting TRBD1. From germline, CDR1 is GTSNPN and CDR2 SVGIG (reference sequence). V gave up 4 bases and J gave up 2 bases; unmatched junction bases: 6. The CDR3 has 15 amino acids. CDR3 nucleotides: TGTGCCTGGACCCTGGACAGGGGGTACACAGATACGCAGTATTTT. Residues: CAWTLDRGYTDTQYF.

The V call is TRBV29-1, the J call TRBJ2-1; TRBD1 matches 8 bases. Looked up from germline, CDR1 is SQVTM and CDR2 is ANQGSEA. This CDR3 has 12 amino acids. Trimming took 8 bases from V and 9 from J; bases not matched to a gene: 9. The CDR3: CSTEQGVSEQFF. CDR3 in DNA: TGCAGCACTGAACAGGGGGTGAGTGAGCAGTTCTTC.

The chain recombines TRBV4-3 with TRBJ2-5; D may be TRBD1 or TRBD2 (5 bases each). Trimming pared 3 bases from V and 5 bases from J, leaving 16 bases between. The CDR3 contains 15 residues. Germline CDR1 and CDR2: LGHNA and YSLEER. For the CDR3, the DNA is TGCGCCAGCAGCCACGCCCTGGGGGTAGGGGAGACCCAGTACTTC. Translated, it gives CASSHALGVGETQYF.